Presented here are 28 T cell receptor beta chains from one specimen sequenced in a study of blood T cells in healthy people across ages. Together with a sample-barcoded 5' primer, a J-beta primer mix was included in a second PCR lasting about 7 to 12 cycles. TCRdb analysed the 5' RACE reads with MiXCR anew, one entry per CDR3 protein. This sample has 850,000 to 1,000,000 distinct CDR3 sequences, with roughly half found just once. Input material: blood. The source is a woman aged 55-70 years in good health.

The rearrangement uses TRBV7-2 and TRBJ2-4, with a weak D call TRBD2 (5 bases). The J call may not be correct, given that the DNA end is closer to TRBJ2-7. The CDR3 totals 14 residues. Germline CDR1 SGHTA, CDR2 FQGNSA. CDR3 residues: CASSLVEGPYEQYF. The CDR3 DNA follows: TGTGCCAGCAGCTTGGTTGAGGGTCCCTACGAGCAGTACTTC.

Note on this clonotype: Germline and junction disagree at one end, which may indicate a read error. The chain is built from TRBV25-1 and TRBJ2-7, with D unclear. The DNA end favors TRBJ2-5, so the J call may be wrong. The CDR3 spans 13 residues. The germline V gene has CDR1 MGHDK and CDR2 SYGVNS. The chain's CDR3 is CASRYLAQGTQYF. The CDR3 region has the DNA TGTGCCAGCAGATACTTAGCCCAAGGGACCCAGTACTTC.

CDR3 residues: CASKASNQPQHF. DNA of the CDR3: TGTGCCAGCAAAGCTAGCAATCAGCCCCAGCATTTT. The V and J genes are TRBV2 and TRBJ1-5, with no clear D. CDR3 length: 12 residues. Germline V CDR1 and CDR2: SNHLY, FYNNEI. V shed 7 bases and J shed 0 bases, with 4 bases lying between them.

This clonotype came up a few times. The genes are TRBV28 and TRBJ1-4; D gene ambiguous. Per the germline V gene, CDR1 is MDHEN and CDR2 is SYDVKM. This CDR3 is built from 15 residues. The V end was cut by 2 bases, the J end by 0 bases, with 7 bases between. This CDR3 is CASSLTAATNEKLFF. As DNA, the CDR3 is TGTGCCAGCAGTTTAACGGCTGCAACTAATGAAAAACTGTTTTTT.

The table lists this clonotype with a few counts. The V call is TRBV18, the J call TRBJ1-5, with a possible D match to TRBD1 (6 bases). V was shortened by 3 bases and J by 6 bases, with 12 bases between the two germline ends. Germline V gives CDR1 KGHSH, CDR2 LQKENI. The CDR3 runs to 14 residues. CDR3 bases: TGTGCCAGCTCACCTAAGGGGGTAGGTCAGCCCCAGCATTTT. It codes for CASSPKGVGQPQHF.

V gene TRBV20-1 combines with J gene TRBJ2-5; D not certain. The CDR3 length is 14 residues. V lost 1 base to trimming and J lost 3 bases, with 12 bases between them. Looked up from germline, CDR1 is DFQATT and CDR2 is SNEGSKA (reference sequence). This CDR3 reads CSARVGLGKETQYF. CDR3 nucleotides: TGCAGTGCTAGAGTAGGGCTGGGAAAAGAGACCCAGTACTTC.

This rearrangement joins TRBV5-1 to TRBJ2-1, with 10 bases matching TRBD2. With V trimmed by 8 bases and J by 1 base, 27 bases remained unmatched. This CDR3 comprises 22 residues. Looked up from germline, CDR1 is SGHRS and CDR2 is YFSETQ. CDR3 sequence: CARPSFRDISGRTIPSYNEQFF. Written as DNA, the CDR3 is TGCGCCAGACCATCCTTTCGGGATATTAGCGGGAGGACCATACCTTCCTACAATGAGCAGTTCTTC.

This clonotype showed up just a few times. The V call is TRBV27, the J call TRBJ2-5; D uncertain. V lost 4 bases to trimming and J lost 5 bases, with 17 bases between them. Germline CDR1 reads MNHEY; CDR2 reads SMNVEV (reference sequence). The CDR3 totals 15 residues. The CDR3 region has the DNA TGTGCCAGCAGTTCGGACCTTAACCCCGCGGAGACCCAGTACTTC. Translation: CASSSDLNPAETQYF.

The chain uses TRBV4-2 and TRBJ2-3, with 7 bases identical to TRBD2. The CDR3 is made up of 16 amino acids. Germline V CDR1 and CDR2: LGHNA, YNFKEQ. The trim removed 1 base at V and 8 bases at J, leaving 12 bases unmatched. The CDR3 DNA reads TGTGCCAGCAGCCAAGTTTTAGGGACTACTCTAAGTACGCAGTATTTT. Residues: CASSQVLGTTLSTQYF.

The rearrangement joins TRBV3-1 to TRBJ2-7, with D perhaps TRBD2 (5 bases). The CDR3 is made up of 11 amino acids. Trimming cost V 5 bases and J 7 bases, with 9 bases left between them. Germline lookup yields CDR1 LGHDT and CDR2 YNNKEL (reference sequence). CDR3 bases: TGTGCCAGCAGCGCGAGCGGAGAGCAGTACTTC. It codes for CASSASGEQYF.

The V gene is TRBV25-1, the J gene TRBJ1-2; TRBD1 is a possible D gene (5 bases). Trimming shortened V by 5 bases and J by 2 bases, and 12 bases separated the two germline ends. Germline values: CDR1 MGHDK, CDR2 SYGVNS. This CDR3 has 14 residues. The chain's CDR3 is CASSPRWGNYGYTF. CDR3 coding DNA: TGTGCCAGCAGTCCCCGTTGGGGGAACTATGGCTACACCTTC.

This clonotype was seen only a few times. This chain links TRBV7-2 with TRBJ2-2; D not resolved. The CDR3 is made up of 15 amino acids. CDR1 is SGHTA and CDR2 is FQGNSA in the germline V gene. Trimming took 6 bases from V and 0 from J, leaving 11 bases between them. The CDR3 DNA is TGTGCCAGCAGGGGCCCCGTGGCGAACACCGGGGAGCTGTTTTTT. This codes for CASRGPVANTGELFF.

This clonotype appeared a few times. The chain joins TRBV20-1 to TRBJ2-1, with D hard to call. The V gene's germline CDR1 is DFQATT and CDR2 SNEGSKA (reference sequence). The CDR3 is 13 residues long. Trimming stripped 5 bases from V and 0 bases from J, with 8 bases between. CDR3 sequence: CSAGVYSYNEQFF. The CDR3 DNA sequence: TGCAGTGCTGGCGTCTACTCCTACAATGAGCAGTTCTTC.

The rearrangement joins TRBV28 to TRBJ2-5; D is undetermined. The CDR3 spans 12 residues. Germline loops: CDR1 MDHEN, CDR2 SYDVKM. The V and J ends lost 4 bases and 5 bases respectively, with 8 bases between them. This CDR3 reads CASSSAPETQYF. CDR3 in DNA: TGTGCCAGCAGTTCAGCGCCGGAGACCCAGTACTTC.

V usage is TRBV20-1 and J usage is TRBJ2-3; D unresolved. V lost 6 bases and J 2 bases, leaving 12 bases between the germline ends. Germline V gene sequence: CDR1 DFQATT, CDR2 SNEGSKA (reference sequence). This CDR3 has 13 residues. In nucleotides, the CDR3 is TGCAGTGCCGAGGACCTATCCACAGATACGCAGTATTTT. Encoded protein: CSAEDLSTDTQYF.

V is TRBV29-1 and J is TRBJ2-4, with 8 bases that match TRBD1. Germline V gene lookup returns CDR1 SQVTM and CDR2 ANQGSEA. This CDR3 spans 13 amino acids. V trimming: 4 bases; J trimming: 8 bases; junction bases outside the gene matches: 7. The CDR3: CSVGTGLGDIQYF. The CDR3 bases are TGCAGCGTTGGGACAGGGTTAGGGGACATTCAGTACTTC.

J is TRBJ2-3 and V is TRBV28, with 9 bases matching TRBD1. CDR1 and CDR2 (germline): MDHEN, SYDVKM. There are 15 residues in the CDR3. Trimming at V came to 5 bases and at J to 2 bases, leaving 5 bases not matched to a gene. CDR3 in amino acids: CASSGQGIPTDTQYF. CDR3 in DNA: TGTGCCAGCAGTGGACAGGGGATCCCCACAGATACGCAGTATTTT.

The rearrangement uses TRBV20-1 and TRBJ2-5; tentative D call: TRBD1 (5 bases). Looked up from germline, CDR1 is DFQATT and CDR2 is SNEGSKA (reference sequence). Trimming pared 6 bases from V and 13 bases from J, leaving 21 bases between. CDR3 length: 12 amino acids. Here the CDR3 reads CSAARGMENTYF. The CDR3 bases are TGCAGTGCCGCTAGGGGCATGGAGAACACGTACTTC.

This clonotype was detected a few times. This chain connects TRBV4-1 to TRBJ1-2; 8 bases fit TRBD1. The germline V gene encodes CDR1 MGHRA and CDR2 YSYEKL. This CDR3 is 15 amino acids long. J lost 2 bases, V lost 1 base, and 3 bases had no gene match. The CDR3 bases are TGCGCCAGCAGCCAAGCAACAGGGGGGAACTATGGCTACACCTTC. This translates into CASSQATGGNYGYTF.

The chain uses TRBV4-2 and TRBJ2-1, with 7 bases that match TRBD2. This CDR3 spans 16 amino acids. CDR1 and CDR2 from the germline V gene are LGHNA and YNFKEQ. Unmatched junction bases numbered 12, after V lost 0 bases and J lost 10 bases. Written as DNA, the CDR3 is TGTGCCAGCAGCCAAGAGGGAGGGGAGTCAAGTTACGAGCAGTTCTTC. The encoded protein is CASSQEGGESSYEQFF.

In its sample, this clonotype was seen a few times. CDR3 loop: CSAWTSGRGNNEQFF. The CDR3 DNA is TGCAGTGCATGGACTAGCGGGAGAGGTAACAATGAGCAGTTCTTC. The gene calls are TRBV20-1 and TRBJ2-1, with 13 bases lining up with TRBD2. V lost 6 bases, J lost 5 bases, and 7 bases stayed unmatched. In germline, CDR1 is DFQATT, CDR2 SNEGSKA (reference sequence). CDR3 length: 15 amino acids.

The chain links TRBV15 to TRBJ2-5, with TRBD2 matching over 9 bases. V lost 3 bases and J lost 7; bases outside the gene matches: 9. The length of the CDR3 is 15 residues. Germline V gives CDR1 LNHNV, CDR2 YYDKDF (reference sequence). The CDR3 sequence: CATSSLAGTPGTQYF. As DNA, the CDR3 is TGTGCCACCAGCAGCCTAGCGGGGACTCCTGGGACCCAGTACTTC.

The rearrangement links TRBV3-1 to TRBJ2-7, with no clear D. The closer fit of TRBJ2-1 to the DNA end suggests the J call may be wrong. The CDR3 covers 13 residues. Looked up from germline, CDR1 is LGHDT and CDR2 is YNNKEL (reference sequence). The CDR3 protein is CASSQDGAREQFF. The CDR3 DNA reads TGTGCCAGCAGCCAAGATGGAGCTCGCGAGCAGTTCTTC.

The V call is TRBV27, the J call TRBJ1-5; 8 bases agree with TRBD1. The CDR3 consists of 15 residues. The germline V gene encodes CDR1 MNHEY and CDR2 SMNVEV (reference sequence). V lost 4 bases to trimming and J lost 6 bases; unmatched junction nucleotides: 8. CDR3 protein: CASSSVDRGGQPQHF. The CDR3, as DNA: TGTGCCAGCAGTTCCGTTGACAGGGGAGGTCAGCCCCAGCATTTT.

A few counts support this clonotype. The chain is built from TRBV11-2 and TRBJ2-7; 13 bases line up with TRBD2. V shed 5 bases and J 9 bases; nucleotides not matched to a gene: 10. There are 15 residues in the CDR3. The V gene's germline CDR1 is SGHAT and CDR2 FQNNGV. The DNA of the CDR3 is TGTGCCAGCAGCACTAGACTAGCGGGAGGAATCACGCAGTACTTC. This codes for CASSTRLAGGITQYF.

The J gene is TRBJ2-3, the V gene TRBV5-6; D not resolved. V was clipped by 3 bases and J by 8 bases, with 13 bases between them. The length of the CDR3 is 13 residues. Germline V gene sequence: CDR1 SGHDT, CDR2 YYEEEE. This chain's CDR3 is CASSSGGGATQYF. The CDR3 DNA reads as TGTGCCAGCAGCTCCGGTGGTGGTGCTACGCAGTATTTT.

This clonotype turned up a few times. J is TRBJ2-3 and V is TRBV3-1, with D perhaps TRBD1 or TRBD2 (5 bases each). Germline V CDR1 and CDR2: LGHDT, YNNKEL (reference sequence). The germline V and J ends were trimmed by 0 bases and 3 bases, with 10 bases remaining between them. The CDR3 is 15 residues long. CDR3 amino acids: CASSQEIGTTDTQYF. The CDR3, as DNA: TGTGCCAGCAGCCAAGAAATAGGGACGACAGATACGCAGTATTTT.

V and J are TRBV7-2 and TRBJ2-5; D may be TRBD1 (5 bases). Deletions cut 5 bases from V and 1 base from J, with 14 bases between. Germline values: CDR1 SGHTA, CDR2 FQGNSA. This CDR3 has 15 residues. The CDR3 nucleotides are TGTGCCAGCAGCCGGCCCTCTAGGGGCCAAGAGACCCAGTACTTC. This sequence encodes CASSRPSRGQETQYF.